Sequencing of this T cell receptor (beta chain) was carried out in a study of shared clonotypes between healthy human individuals. Findings and limits, study-wide: The genetic and exposure-history diversity represented was limited by few donors. Rarefaction gave evidence that sorted-subset sequencing remained incomplete despite large depth.

The authors loaded 200 ng DNA, some 32,000 T cell genomes, into sorted-subset replicate PCRs. Repertoires were generated with immunoSEQ multiplex PCR, while TCRdb's copy carries only in-frame clones and drops some. This sample has under 1 million clones, with approximately 97% found just once. On this clone itself: What it recognizes is unknown.

The CDR3 has 15 amino acids. Per the germline V gene, CDR1 is LNHDA and CDR2 is SQIVND (reference sequence). V was trimmed by 3 bases and J by 3 bases, leaving 15 bases between them. Positive CCR7 selection of CD45RO-negative cells yielded the naive CD8 cells, and terminally differentiated effector memory CD45RA+ cells were excluded. The specimen sequenced was naive CD8+ T cells sorted from blood. V is TRBV19 and J is TRBJ2-7, with D maybe TRBD1 (6 bases). The source is a man between 25 and 39 years old in good health. The CDR3 here is CASSISRGVRYEQYF. CDR3 sequence (DNA): TGTGCCAGTAGTATTTCCAGGGGCGTTCGCTACGAGCAGTACTTC.